The 17 T cell receptor beta chains below all came from one sample that was sequenced in a study of monozygotic twins with cystic fibrosis (dated by TCRdb to the early 2020s). Library preparation was by the immunoSEQ multiplex PCR assay. This is the immuneACCESS table as TCRdb keeps it, with only in-frame sequences that have V and J called. A part of the clones is gone; compared with another copy, unresolved V genes explain less than half, and the rest is unexplained. This sample lists over 15,000 clones; 90% to 97% were detected once. Jointly, the top ten make up about 0.6% of the sample. Sequenced: blood. The receptor source for this set is a girl aged 2 to 9 with cystic fibrosis.

The chain links TRBV30 to TRBJ1-2; tentatively, D is TRBD1 (5 bases). The CDR3 runs 12 residues. Trimming took 2 bases from V and 6 from J, leaving 10 bases between them. The germline V gene encodes CDR1 GTSNPN and CDR2 SVGIG (reference sequence). CDR3 protein: CAWSPGGNGYTF. CDR3 sequence (DNA): TGTGCCTGGAGTCCTGGGGGGAATGGCTACACCTTC.

The chain carries TRBV19 and TRBJ1-6; D may be TRBD1 (5 bases). This CDR3 has 15 amino acids. V lost 5 bases, J lost 2 bases, and 10 bases lay in between. The V gene's germline CDR1 is LNHDA and CDR2 SQIVND (reference sequence). The CDR3 DNA sequence: TGTGCCAGTAGTGCCGGGGGAACCTATAATTCACCCCTCCACTTT. Its translation is CASSAGGTYNSPLHF.

V usage is TRBV5-6 and J usage is TRBJ1-2; TRBD1 aligns across 8 bases. The CDR3 is made up of 16 amino acids. The trim removed 2 bases at V and 4 bases at J, leaving 10 bases unmatched. Per germline, CDR1 SGHDT and CDR2 YYEEEE. CDR3 in amino acids: CASSFKQGESTYGYTF. Written as DNA, the CDR3 is TGTGCCAGCAGCTTCAAACAGGGGGAGTCAACCTATGGCTACACCTTC.

CDR3 sequence reads: CASQEKTEDYGYTF. CDR3 in DNA: TGTGCCAGCCAAGAAAAGACAGAAGACTATGGCTACACCTTC. The rearrangement joins TRBV6-6 to TRBJ1-2; D possibly corresponds to TRBD1 (5 bases). Trimming removed 8 bases at V and 3 bases at J, with 16 bases between. The CDR3 length is 14 residues. Germline lookup yields CDR1 MNHNY and CDR2 SVGAGI (reference sequence).

This chain links TRBV6-1 with TRBJ2-4; D is uncertain. Germline V gene sequence: CDR1 MNHNS, CDR2 SASEGT. The CDR3 covers 12 residues. The V end lost 2 bases, the J end lost 6 bases, and 5 bases lay between the germline ends. CDR3 DNA: TGTGCCAGCAGTGAAAACCTAAACATTCAGTACTTC. As protein: CASSENLNIQYF.

The V and J genes are TRBV7-8 and TRBJ2-7, with D perhaps matching TRBD1 (6 bases). Trimming pared 3 bases from V and 10 bases from J, leaving 19 bases between. Per germline, CDR1 SGHVS and CDR2 FQNEAQ. The CDR3 has 14 residues. DNA of the CDR3: TGTGCCAGCAGCTTCAGGGGCCCCCTTGACCATCAGTACTTC. Its protein is CASSFRGPLDHQYF.

This sequence joins TRBV9 and TRBJ2-2; 7 nucleotides align to TRBD1. Germline V gene lookup returns CDR1 SGDLS and CDR2 YYNGEE. The length of the CDR3 is 14 residues. The J segment lost 6 bases and the V segment lost 3 bases, leaving 5 bases of the junction unmatched. The CDR3 nucleotides read TGTGCCAGCAGCGCCCTGACAGGGTCCGGGGAGCTGTTTTTT. Its protein is CASSALTGSGELFF.

The V call is TRBV7-8, the J call TRBJ2-5; D remains ambiguous. V lost 1 base and J 3 bases, leaving 6 bases between the germline ends. The CDR3 is 13 amino acids. CDR1 is SGHVS, CDR2 FQNEAQ, per germline. The CDR3 loop is CASSLGTEETQYF. The CDR3 bases are TGTGCCAGCAGCTTAGGAACAGAAGAGACCCAGTACTTC.

V usage is TRBV27 and J usage is TRBJ2-3; D is unclear. From germline, CDR1 is MNHEY and CDR2 SMNVEV (reference sequence). Trimming cost V 1 base and J 6 bases, with 14 bases left between them. The CDR3 is 15 residues long. As DNA, the CDR3 is TGTGCCAGCAGTTTATACGGCCTAATTGCGGATACGCAGTATTTT. The encoded protein is CASSLYGLIADTQYF.

The chain joins TRBV13 to TRBJ1-3, with D tentatively TRBD1 (6 bases). With 6 bases removed from V and 1 base from J, the gap between germline ends came to 13 bases. CDR3 length equals 15 residues. Germline CDR1 reads PRHDT; CDR2 reads FYEKMQ (reference sequence). DNA of the CDR3: TGTGCCAGCAGGCGTACAGGGTTGTCTGGAAACACCATATATTTT. Its translation: CASRRTGLSGNTIYF. Filled out from reference TRBV13 and TRBJ1-3, the complete variable domain reads AAGVIQSPRHLIKEKRETATLKCYPIPRHDTVYWYQQGPGQDPQFLISFYEKMQSDKGSIPDRFSAQQFSDYHSELNMSSLELGDSALYFCASRRTGLSGNTIYFGEGSWLTVV.

The rearrangement links TRBV19 to TRBJ2-3; D not resolved. Per the germline V gene, CDR1 is LNHDA and CDR2 is SQIVND (reference sequence). V gave up 6 bases and J gave up 4 bases, with 11 bases separating them. There are 13 residues in the CDR3. Here the CDR3 DNA reads TGTGCCAGTAGCCCGATTGGAGCAGATACGCAGTATTTT. Its protein product is CASSPIGADTQYF.

This clone was recorded only once. This chain uses TRBV6-5 with TRBJ1-1, with D unclear. CDR1 MNHEY and CDR2 SVGAGI come from the germline V gene. CDR3 length equals 13 residues. V shed 7 bases and J shed 1 base, with 10 bases lying between them. CDR3 in DNA: TGTGCCAGCATCACCTGGGAGAACACTGAAGCTTTCTTT. Translation: CASITWENTEAFF.

The chain couples TRBV5-1 to TRBJ2-5, with 8 nucleotides matching TRBD1. After removal of 0 bases from V and 5 bases from J, the junction contained 6 bases not matched to a gene. Germline V gene sequence: CDR1 SGHRS, CDR2 YFSETQ. This CDR3 is built from 15 residues. CDR3 amino acids: CASSLGTGLGETQYF. CDR3 coding DNA: TGCGCCAGCAGCTTGGGGACAGGGCTGGGGGAGACCCAGTACTTC.

The sample holds one count of this clone. This chain joins TRBV27 and TRBJ2-7; TRBD1 matches at 12 bases. The junction had 4 bases not matched to a gene; V was cut back by 5 bases and J by 8 bases. CDR3 length equals 13 residues. Per the germline V gene, CDR1 is MNHEY and CDR2 is SMNVEV (reference sequence). CDR3 residues: CASSPGTGGQQYF. CDR3 nucleotide sequence: TGTGCCAGCAGTCCCGGGACAGGGGGCCAGCAGTACTTC.

The rearrangement joins TRBV10-3 to TRBJ2-7; the D gene is possibly TRBD2 (6 bases). In germline, CDR1 is ENHRY, CDR2 SYGVKD. The V end lost 2 bases, the J end lost 2 bases, and 16 bases lay between the germline ends. This CDR3 region has 16 residues. The DNA of the CDR3 is TGTGCCATCAGTGAGGGGCGGGGTGTTGTCGCCTACGAGCAGTACTTC. It specifies CAISEGRGVVAYEQYF.

The CDR3 loop is CASTPLGQIYEQYF. The CDR3 coding sequence is TGTGCCAGCACACCTCTAGGACAGATTTACGAGCAGTACTTC. This chain joins TRBV2 and TRBJ2-7; possible D gene TRBD1, 6 bases. Germline CDR1 SNHLY, CDR2 FYNNEI. This CDR3 spans 14 amino acids. V was trimmed by 7 bases and J by 4 bases, leaving 17 bases between them.

This chain links TRBV5-1 with TRBJ2-7, with a possible D match to TRBD1 (5 bases). The CDR3 spans 14 residues. Trimming took 0 bases from V and 7 from J, leaving 14 bases between them. Germline V lookup: CDR1 SGHRS, CDR2 YFSETQ. CDR3 DNA: TGCGCCAGCAGCTTGGCCGGCAGGGTGAGGGAGCAGTACTTC. Translating it yields CASSLAGRVREQYF.